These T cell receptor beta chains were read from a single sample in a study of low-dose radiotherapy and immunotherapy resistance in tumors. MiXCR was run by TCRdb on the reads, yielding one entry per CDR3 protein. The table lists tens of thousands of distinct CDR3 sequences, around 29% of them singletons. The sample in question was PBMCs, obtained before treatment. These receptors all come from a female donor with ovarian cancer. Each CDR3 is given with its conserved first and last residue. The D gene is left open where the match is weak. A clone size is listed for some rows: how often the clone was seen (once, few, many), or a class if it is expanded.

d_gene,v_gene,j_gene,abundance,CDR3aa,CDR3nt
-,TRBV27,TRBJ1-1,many,CASSPAGMNTEAFF,TGTGCCAGCAGTCCGGCAGGGATGAACACTGAAGCTTTCTTT
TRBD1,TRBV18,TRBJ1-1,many,CASLGQGTEAFF,TGTGCCAGCCTTGGACAGGGGACTGAAGCTTTCTTT
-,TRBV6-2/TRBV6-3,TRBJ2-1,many,CASSSPGGGKLGEQFF,TGTGCCAGCAGTTCCCCCGGGGGCGGAAAGCTGGGTGAGCAGTTCTTC
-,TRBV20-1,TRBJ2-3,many,CSAAAPRDTQYF,TGCAGTGCTGCAGCGCCTCGGGATACGCAGTATTTT
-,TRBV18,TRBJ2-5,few,CASSPEMGTPKETQYF,TGTGCCAGCTCACCCGAGATGGGAACCCCTAAAGAGACCCAGTACTTC
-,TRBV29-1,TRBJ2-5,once,CSGLTDLIGTQYF,TGCAGCGGGTTGACGGACCTTATTGGGACCCAGTACTTC
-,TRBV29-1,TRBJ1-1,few,CSVITGLEAFF,TGCAGCGTTATAACAGGGCTTGAAGCTTTCTTT
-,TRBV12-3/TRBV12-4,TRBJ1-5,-,CASSTGRGNQPQHF,TGTGCCAGCAGCACAGGACGAGGCAATCAGCCCCAGCATTTT
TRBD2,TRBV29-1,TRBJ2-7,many,CSVDRGLAGETYEQYF,TGCAGCGTTGATAGGGGTCTAGCGGGTGAAACCTACGAGCAGTACTTC
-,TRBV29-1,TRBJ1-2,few,CSVWTFSADHGYTF,TGCAGCGTGTGGACATTTTCGGCGGATCATGGCTACACCTTC
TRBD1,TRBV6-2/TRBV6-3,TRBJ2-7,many,CASSYSNRGTYEQYF,TGTGCCAGCAGTTACTCGAACAGGGGGACCTACGAGCAGTACTTC
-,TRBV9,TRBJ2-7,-,CASSPTGSYEQYF,TGTGCCAGCAGCCCTACAGGTTCCTACGAGCAGTACTTC
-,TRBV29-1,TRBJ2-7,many,CSVEDRTAYEQYF,TGCAGCGTTGAAGACCGGACAGCCTACGAGCAGTACTTC
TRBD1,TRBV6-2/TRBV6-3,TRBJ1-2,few,CASSKGTGGSVRINYGYTF,TGTGCCAGCAGCAAAGGGACAGGGGGCAGTGTCCGTATTAACTATGGCTACACCTTC
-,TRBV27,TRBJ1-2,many,CASSPGTTHNYGYTF,TGTGCCAGCAGTCCAGGGACAACCCATAACTATGGCTACACCTTC
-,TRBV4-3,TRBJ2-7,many,CASSQGHSYEQYF,TGCGCCAGCAGCCAGGGCCACTCCTACGAGCAGTACTTC
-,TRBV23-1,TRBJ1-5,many,CASTRGQTFQPQHF,TGCGCCAGCACCCGAGGACAGACGTTTCAGCCCCAGCATTTT
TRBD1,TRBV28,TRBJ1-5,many,CASNRDRGSQPQHF,TGTGCCAGCAACCGGGACAGGGGTTCTCAGCCCCAGCATTTT
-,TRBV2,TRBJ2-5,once,CASRVGETQYF,TGTGCCAGCAGGGTTGGGGAGACCCAGTACTTC
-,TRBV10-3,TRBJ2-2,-,CAIGPGRYTGELFF,TGTGCCATCGGTCCGGGACGGTACACCGGGGAGCTGTTTTTT